This T cell receptor (beta chain) was sequenced for a study of OX40 agonist ivuxolimab in advanced cancers. Trimming took off 3 bases at V and 10 bases at J, with 22 bases between the two ends. From germline, CDR1 is SGHTA and CDR2 FQGNSA. The CDR3 contains 16 residues. There are a few counts of this clone. The antigen is unknown. Study-wide results and caveats: At doses 0.1 to 3.0 mg/kg, CD4+ and CD8+ clones expanded.

Here immunoSEQ multiplex PCR was the method, and the copy in TCRdb shows in-frame clones only, minus some. In the table there are 22,000 or so clones, less than 90% of which are singletons. This sample comprised CD4+ or CD8+ T cells sorted from blood, obtained in a trial of the OX40 agonist ivuxolimab. The gene calls are TRBV7-2 and TRBJ2-1; tentatively, D is TRBD2 (6 bases). The TCR originated in an adult with an advanced solid tumor such as melanoma, head and neck, liver or kidney cancer. This CDR3 is CASSFRTEGLAMEQFF. The CDR3 nucleotides are TGTGCCAGCAGCTTTAGGACTGAGGGGCTAGCGATGGAGCAGTTCTTC.